The entry below describes one T cell receptor (beta chain). These data belong to a study of chemoradiotherapy in HPV16-positive cancers. TCRdb's copy holds only in-frame clones and misses some; the assay was immunoSEQ multiplex PCR. The sample yields about 2,000 clones, roughly two thirds seen once. The sequence was obtained from a human donor with HPV-associated anogenital cancer. The sample was tumor tissue, taken from a patient who underwent chemoradiotherapy.

The CDR3 is CASSLRQGGSTDTQYF. CDR3 bases: TGTGCCAGCAGCTTACGACAGGGGGGGAGCACAGATACGCAGTATTTT. This sequence joins TRBV5-5 and TRBJ2-3, with 9 bases that match TRBD1. The CDR3 runs to 16 residues. Per germline, CDR1 SGHKS and CDR2 YYEKEE (reference sequence). V lost 2 bases and J lost 0; bases outside the gene matches: 4.